These 16 T cell receptor beta chains share one sample of origin, sequenced in a study of cytomegalovirus exposure and HLA in healthy donors. PCR primers comprised 60 Vbeta and 13 Jbeta primers. Sequenced by immunoSEQ multiplex PCR; TCRdb stores in-frame clones only, minus some. The sample shows about 200,000 clones, 75% to 85% of them seen only once. Material for sequencing was PBMCs. The receptors here all came from a woman aged 40-49 years in good health and CMV-seronegative.

V usage is TRBV6-5 and J usage is TRBJ1-3, with 8 bases lining up with TRBD1. The CDR3 spans 14 residues. Trimming removed 5 bases from V and 4 bases from J; junction bases left unmatched: 4. Germline V gene lookup returns CDR1 MNHEY and CDR2 SVGAGI. The CDR3 DNA is TGTGCCAGCAGTCCGACAGGGGCCGGAAACACCATATATTTT. Its protein product is CASSPTGAGNTIYF.

The gene calls are TRBV27 and TRBJ2-1; 12 bases agree with TRBD2. The V gene's germline CDR1 is MNHEY and CDR2 SMNVEV (reference sequence). This CDR3 has 16 residues. V trimming: 3 bases; J trimming: 9 bases; junction bases outside the gene matches: 9. The CDR3 DNA sequence: TGTGCCAGCAGTTTTCGACTAGCGGGAGCCACAAGTGAGCAGTTCTTC. Protein: CASSFRLAGATSEQFF.

The J gene is TRBJ1-2, the V gene TRBV7-2; D remains ambiguous. This CDR3 comprises 14 residues. The V end was cut by 8 bases, the J end by 4 bases, with 17 bases between. CDR1 and CDR2 from the germline V gene are SGHTA and FQGNSA. The CDR3: CASSHAGSLYGYTF. In DNA, the CDR3 is TGTGCCAGCTCCCACGCGGGGTCACTCTATGGCTACACCTTC.

This clone has only one observation. The chain links TRBV19 to TRBJ1-5; TRBD1 matches 8 bases. J lost 6 bases, V lost 6 bases, and 4 bases had no gene match. This CDR3 comprises 13 residues. Germline CDR1 is LNHDA and CDR2 is SQIVND (reference sequence). In DNA form, the CDR3 reads TGTGCCAGTAGCGAACAGGGGGTTCAGCCCCAGCATTTT. Translating gives CASSEQGVQPQHF.

The J gene is TRBJ1-1, the V gene TRBV19; D is uncertain. CDR3 length: 15 amino acids. Trimming pared 5 bases from V and 1 base from J, leaving 14 bases between. Germline V gene sequence: CDR1 LNHDA, CDR2 SQIVND (reference sequence). CDR3: CASSSSGGRNTEAFF. The CDR3 coding sequence is TGTGCCAGTAGTTCCTCTGGTGGGCGGAACACTGAAGCTTTCTTT.

This clone was seen a handful of times. V usage is TRBV7-9 and J usage is TRBJ1-1; 8 positions match TRBD1. J gave up 0 bases and V 5 bases, and 2 bases lay outside the gene matches. The CDR3 extends over 14 amino acids. Germline values: CDR1 SEHNR, CDR2 FQNEAQ (reference sequence). CDR3 region: CASSQGAVNTEAFF. DNA of the CDR3: TGTGCCAGCAGCCAGGGGGCGGTGAACACTGAAGCTTTCTTT.

The V call is TRBV18, the J call TRBJ1-4; 7 bases match TRBD1. V shed 3 bases and J 4 bases; nucleotides not matched to a gene: 2. CDR1 is KGHSH and CDR2 is LQKENI in the germline V gene. The CDR3 runs 14 residues. The CDR3 DNA reads as TGTGCCAGCTCACCGGGACAGCATAATGAAAAACTGTTTTTT. Residues: CASSPGQHNEKLFF.

The chain has TRBV7-9 and TRBJ1-2; D ambiguous. V shed 3 bases and J shed 1 base, with 12 bases lying between them. Germline values: CDR1 SEHNR, CDR2 FQNEAQ (reference sequence). CDR3 length: 15 residues. The CDR3 protein is CASSFSPDGNYGYTF. The CDR3 DNA reads TGTGCCAGCAGCTTTAGCCCGGATGGTAACTATGGCTACACCTTC.

V and J are TRBV7-2 and TRBJ2-3, with D hard to call. Between the trimmed V and J ends, which lost 5 bases and 2 bases, there was a span of 5 bases. The CDR3 has 12 amino acids. Looked up from germline, CDR1 is SGHTA and CDR2 is FQGNSA. The DNA of the CDR3 is TGTGCCAGCAGCCCTTACACAGATACGCAGTATTTT. As protein: CASSPYTDTQYF.

The chain links TRBV2 to TRBJ2-1, with D uncertain. The ends were cut back, 11 bases at V and 6 bases at J, with 20 bases in the middle. There are 14 residues in the CDR3. Germline V lookup: CDR1 SNHLY, CDR2 FYNNEI. CDR3 residues: CAGAEDPDFNEQFF. The CDR3 DNA is TGTGCCGGAGCCGAGGATCCTGACTTCAATGAGCAGTTCTTC.

The V and J genes are TRBV18 and TRBJ1-1; D ambiguous. The CDR3 sequence is 15 residues long. Germline CDR1 is KGHSH and CDR2 is LQKENI. The V end lost 5 bases, the J end lost 2 bases, and 15 bases lay between the germline ends. The CDR3 loop is CASSMAVSLNTEAFF. The CDR3 region has the DNA TGTGCCAGCTCAATGGCGGTGTCCCTTAACACTGAAGCTTTCTTT. The full variable domain, with the rest looked up from reference TRBV18 and TRBJ1-1, is NAGVMQNPRHLVRRRGQEARLRCSPMKGHSHVYWYRQLPEEGLKFMVYLQKENIIDESGMPKERFSAEFPKEGPSILRIQQVVRGDSAAYFCASSMAVSLNTEAFFGQGTRLTVV.

V is TRBV4-1 and J is TRBJ2-7, with D possibly being TRBD1 (5 bases). CDR1 is MGHRA and CDR2 is YSYEKL in the germline V gene. This CDR3 is built from 14 residues. Deletions cut 8 bases from V and 2 bases from J, with 16 bases between. In nucleotides, the CDR3 is TGCGCCAGCTCCACCGACCCAGGGACCTACGAGCAGTACTTC. Translating gives CASSTDPGTYEQYF.

The CDR3 region is CASSPGEAYNEQFF. In DNA, the CDR3 is TGTGCCAGCAGCCCCGGCGAGGCCTACAATGAGCAGTTCTTC. The rearrangement uses TRBV4-2 and TRBJ2-1; no definite D call. V was trimmed by 4 bases and J by 2 bases, leaving 9 bases between them. Germline V gene sequence: CDR1 LGHNA, CDR2 YNFKEQ. The CDR3 covers 14 residues.

The chain recombines TRBV27 with TRBJ2-7; the D is unclear. The CDR3 is 13 residues long. V shed 10 bases and J shed 2 bases, with 15 bases lying between them. Germline values: CDR1 MNHEY, CDR2 SMNVEV (reference sequence). CDR3 sequence reads: CATRSAVTYEQYF. In nucleotides, the CDR3 is TGTGCCACACGGAGCGCTGTTACCTACGAGCAGTACTTC.

This chain links TRBV28 with TRBJ1-4; D not resolved. The CDR3 length is 14 residues. V was pared by 1 base and J by 3 bases, with 6 bases between. CDR1 is MDHEN and CDR2 is SYDVKM in the germline V gene. The CDR3 is CASSLLEANEKLFF. The CDR3 bases are TGTGCCAGCAGTTTATTGGAGGCTAATGAAAAACTGTTTTTT.

J is TRBJ2-3 and V is TRBV11-2; TRBD1 is a possible D gene (6 bases). In germline, CDR1 is SGHAT, CDR2 FQNNGV. The V end lost 5 bases, the J end lost 4 bases, and 10 bases lay between the germline ends. The CDR3 runs 13 residues. CDR3 nucleotides: TGTGCCAGCAGCCTCGGGACATCAGATACGCAGTATTTT. Protein: CASSLGTSDTQYF. The full variable domain, completed using reference TRBV11-2 and TRBJ2-3, is EAGVAQSPRYKIIEKRQSVAFWCNPISGHATLYWYQQILGQGPKLLIQFQNNGVVDDSQLPKDRFSAERLKGVDSTLKIQPAKLEDSAVYLCASSLGTSDTQYFGPGTRLTVL.